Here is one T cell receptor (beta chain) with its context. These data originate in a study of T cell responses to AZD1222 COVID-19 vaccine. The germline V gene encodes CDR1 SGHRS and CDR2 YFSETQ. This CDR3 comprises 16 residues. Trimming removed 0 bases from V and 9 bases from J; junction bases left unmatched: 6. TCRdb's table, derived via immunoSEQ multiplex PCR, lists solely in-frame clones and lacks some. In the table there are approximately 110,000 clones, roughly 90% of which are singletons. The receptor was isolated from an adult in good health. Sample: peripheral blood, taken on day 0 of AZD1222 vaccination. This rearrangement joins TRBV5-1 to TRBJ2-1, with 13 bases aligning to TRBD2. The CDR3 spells CASSLGGLAGNSEQFF. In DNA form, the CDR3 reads TGCGCCAGCAGCTTGGGGGGACTAGCGGGGAACAGTGAGCAGTTCTTC.